This entry lists 6 T cell receptor beta chains sequenced from one sample in a study of blood T cells in healthy people across ages. The second PCR ran roughly 6 to 12 cycles with a sample-barcoded 5' primer and J-beta primers. One entry per CDR3 protein results from TCRdb running MiXCR on the 5' RACE reads. The sample has hundreds of thousands of distinct CDR3 sequences, approximately 40% seen once. The sequenced sample consisted of blood. The receptors originated from a man of 80 years or more in good health.

The V gene is TRBV6-5, the J gene TRBJ2-1, with TRBD1 matching 10 bases. The CDR3 consists of 16 residues. Germline loops: CDR1 MNHEY, CDR2 SVGAGI. V dropped 1 base and J dropped 7; count of bases not matched to a gene: 7. The CDR3 DNA reads as TGTGCCAGCAGTTACTGGTTGGGACAGGGGAAGAATGAGCAGTTCTTC. It encodes CASSYWLGQGKNEQFF.

The chain combines TRBV12-3 or TRBV12-4 with TRBJ1-6, with a tentative D call TRBD1 (6 bases). V lost 1 base and J lost 3, with 10 bases in between. There are 16 residues in the CDR3. The CDR3 region is CASSLGGQNYNSPLHF. CDR3 nucleotides: TGTGCCAGCAGTTTAGGGGGGCAGAACTATAATTCACCCCTCCACTTT.

This clonotype was recorded a few times. This chain connects TRBV27 to TRBJ2-5, with TRBD1 matching 8 bases. Germline CDR1 reads MNHEY; CDR2 reads SMNVEV (reference sequence). This CDR3 has 15 residues. V gave up 5 bases and J gave up 5 bases; unmatched junction bases: 10. The CDR3 DNA reads as TGTGCCAGCAGTCCATACCGACAGGGGATCGAGACCCAGTACTTC. Its translation: CASSPYRQGIETQYF.

The chain has TRBV12-3 or TRBV12-4 and TRBJ2-5, with 13 bases matching TRBD2. Trimming removed 7 bases from V and 11 bases from J; junction bases left unmatched: 13. This CDR3 contains 15 residues. The CDR3 reads CASIKWTSGSYEQYF. The CDR3, as DNA: TGTGCCAGCATCAAGTGGACTAGCGGGAGCTATGAGCAGTACTTC.

This clonotype was counted a few times. CDR3: CASSLDFGGGFGYEQFF. The DNA of the CDR3 is TGTGCCAGCAGCTTAGACTTCGGAGGGGGCTTCGGGTATGAGCAGTTCTTC. The V and J genes are TRBV7-9 and TRBJ2-1; the D gene is possibly TRBD1 (7 bases). Germline-derived CDR1 and CDR2 are SEHNR and FQNEAQ (reference sequence). The CDR3 has 17 amino acids. Trimming took 1 base from V and 8 from J, leaving 21 bases between them.

This clonotype appeared a few times. The gene calls are TRBV28 and TRBJ2-1; 8 bases agree with TRBD2. V shed 10 bases and J 4 bases; nucleotides not matched to a gene: 9. Germline V lookup: CDR1 MDHEN, CDR2 SYDVKM. CDR3 length equals 14 residues. CDR3 residues: CATLSGEFYNEQFF. DNA of the CDR3: TGTGCCACCCTTAGCGGGGAGTTTTACAATGAGCAGTTCTTC.